This record covers a single T cell receptor beta chain. These data are taken from a study of T cell changes during pregnancy in multiple sclerosis. Repertoires were generated with immunoSEQ multiplex PCR, while TCRdb's copy carries only in-frame clones and drops some. Seen here are fewer than 40,000 clones, approximately 92% observed once, and the top ten hold roughly a tenth. V was pared by 4 bases and J by 6 bases, with 5 bases of the junction left unmatched. Per the germline V gene, CDR1 is SGHVS and CDR2 is FQNEAQ. This CDR3 is built from 16 residues. The source was CD8+ T cells from peripheral blood mononuclear cells, collected in the second trimester of pregnancy. The chain joins TRBV7-8 to TRBJ2-1; TRBD2 agrees at 14 bases. The origin of this receptor is a female donor with multiple sclerosis, enrolled in a pregnancy study. The CDR3 region has the DNA TGTGCCAGCAGCTCCGGGACTAGCGGGGGACGCAATGAGCAGTTCTTC. Residues: CASSSGTSGGRNEQFF. The entire variable domain, with the rest obtained from reference TRBV7-8 and TRBJ2-1, is as follows: GAGVSQSPRYKVAKRGQDVALRCDPISGHVSLFWYQQALGQGPEFLTYFQNEAQLDKSGLPSDRFFAERPEGSVSTLKIQRTQQEDSAVYLCASSSGTSGGRNEQFFGPGTRLTVL.